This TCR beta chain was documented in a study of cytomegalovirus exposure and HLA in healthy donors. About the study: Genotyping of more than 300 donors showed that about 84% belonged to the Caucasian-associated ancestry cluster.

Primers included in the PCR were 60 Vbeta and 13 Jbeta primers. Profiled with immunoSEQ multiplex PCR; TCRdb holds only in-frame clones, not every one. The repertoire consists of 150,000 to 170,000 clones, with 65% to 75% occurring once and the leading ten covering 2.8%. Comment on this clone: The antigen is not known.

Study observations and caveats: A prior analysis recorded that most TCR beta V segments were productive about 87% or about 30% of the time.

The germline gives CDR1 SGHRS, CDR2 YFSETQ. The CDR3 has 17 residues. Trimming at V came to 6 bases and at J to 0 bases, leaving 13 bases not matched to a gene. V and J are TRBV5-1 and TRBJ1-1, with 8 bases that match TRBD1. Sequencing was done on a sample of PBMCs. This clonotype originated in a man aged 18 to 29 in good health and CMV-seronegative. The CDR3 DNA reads TGCGCCAGCAAAGGGGGACAGGCGCAATTCATGAACACTGAAGCTTTCTTT. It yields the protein CASKGGQAQFMNTEAFF.